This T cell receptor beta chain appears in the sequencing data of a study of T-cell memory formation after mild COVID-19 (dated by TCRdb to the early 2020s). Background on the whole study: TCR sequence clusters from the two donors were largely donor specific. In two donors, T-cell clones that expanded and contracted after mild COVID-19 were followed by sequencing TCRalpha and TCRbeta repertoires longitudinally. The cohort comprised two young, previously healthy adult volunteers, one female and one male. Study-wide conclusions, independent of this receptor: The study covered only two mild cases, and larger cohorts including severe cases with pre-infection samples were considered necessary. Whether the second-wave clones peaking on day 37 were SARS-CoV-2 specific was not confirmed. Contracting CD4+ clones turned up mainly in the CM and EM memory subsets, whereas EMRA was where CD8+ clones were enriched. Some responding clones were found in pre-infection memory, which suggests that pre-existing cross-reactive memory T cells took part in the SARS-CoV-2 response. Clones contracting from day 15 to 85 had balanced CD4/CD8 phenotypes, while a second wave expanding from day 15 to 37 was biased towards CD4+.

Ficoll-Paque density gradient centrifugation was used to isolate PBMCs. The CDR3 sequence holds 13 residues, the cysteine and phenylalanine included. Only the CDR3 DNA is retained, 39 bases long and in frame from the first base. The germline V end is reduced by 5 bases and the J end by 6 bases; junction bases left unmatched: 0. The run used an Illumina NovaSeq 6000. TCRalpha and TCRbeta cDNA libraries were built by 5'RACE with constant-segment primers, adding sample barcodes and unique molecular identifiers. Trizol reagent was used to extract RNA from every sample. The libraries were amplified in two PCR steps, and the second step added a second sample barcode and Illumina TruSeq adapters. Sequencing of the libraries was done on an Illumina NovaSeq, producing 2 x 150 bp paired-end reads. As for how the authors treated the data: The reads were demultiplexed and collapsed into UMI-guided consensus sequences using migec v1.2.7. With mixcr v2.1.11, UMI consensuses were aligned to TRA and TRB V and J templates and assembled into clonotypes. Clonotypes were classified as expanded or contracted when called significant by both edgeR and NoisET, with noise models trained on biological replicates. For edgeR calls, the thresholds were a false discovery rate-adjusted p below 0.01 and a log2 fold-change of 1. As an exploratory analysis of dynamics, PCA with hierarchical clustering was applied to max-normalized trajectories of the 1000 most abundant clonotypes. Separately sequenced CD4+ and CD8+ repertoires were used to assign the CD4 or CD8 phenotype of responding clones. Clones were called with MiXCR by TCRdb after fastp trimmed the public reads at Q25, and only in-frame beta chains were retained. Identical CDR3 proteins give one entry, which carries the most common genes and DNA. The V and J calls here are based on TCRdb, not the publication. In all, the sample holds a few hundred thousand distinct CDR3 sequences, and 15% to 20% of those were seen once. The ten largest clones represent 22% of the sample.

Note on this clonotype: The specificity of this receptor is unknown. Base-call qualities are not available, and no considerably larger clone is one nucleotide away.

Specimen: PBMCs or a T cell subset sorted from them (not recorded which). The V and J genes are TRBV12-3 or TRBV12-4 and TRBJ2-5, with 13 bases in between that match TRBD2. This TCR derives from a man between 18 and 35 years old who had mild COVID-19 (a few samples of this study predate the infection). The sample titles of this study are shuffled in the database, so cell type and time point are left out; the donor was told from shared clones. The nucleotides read TGTGCCAGCAGTGGGACTAGCGGGAAGACCCAGTACTTC. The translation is CASSGTSGKTQYF.